The 12 T cell receptor beta chains reported below all come from one sample, sequenced in a study of OX40 agonist ivuxolimab in advanced cancers. The method was immunoSEQ multiplex PCR; TCRdb's version includes in-frame clones alone and lacks a portion of them. Among about 98,000 clones listed, around 88% were seen once. The starting material was CD4+ or CD8+ T cells sorted from blood, obtained in a trial of the OX40 agonist ivuxolimab. The receptors were sampled from an adult with an advanced solid tumor such as melanoma, head and neck, liver or kidney cancer.

Only one count was recorded for this clone. The CDR3 sequence: CASSFEGPNTEAFF. The CDR3 DNA reads TGTGCCAGCAGCTTTGAGGGCCCCAACACTGAAGCTTTCTTT. The gene calls are TRBV7-9 and TRBJ1-1; D not resolved. The CDR3 is 14 residues long. Per the germline V gene, CDR1 is SEHNR and CDR2 is FQNEAQ (reference sequence). V was pared by 3 bases and J by 2 bases, with 10 bases between.

This chain connects TRBV2 to TRBJ1-1; unclear D gene. This CDR3 has 12 amino acids. V was clipped by 5 bases and J by 1 base, with 5 bases between them. Per germline, CDR1 SNHLY and CDR2 FYNNEI. The DNA of the CDR3 is TGTGCCAGCAGTCGAGAGAACACTGAAGCTTTCTTT. Translation gives CASSRENTEAFF. Full variable domain (rest looked up from reference TRBV2 and TRBJ1-1): EPEVTQTPSHQVTQMGQEVILRCVPISNHLYFYWYRQILGQKVEFLVSFYNNEISEKSEIFDDQFSVERPDGSNFTLKIRSTKLEDSAMYFCASSRENTEAFFGQGTRLTVV.

This clone was picked up a small number of times. Other DNA sequences from this sample encode an identical CDR3 as well. The CDR3 nucleotides are TGCGCCAGCAGCTTGGGAGGAGAAAAACTGTTTTTT. Translated: CASSLGGEKLFF. The V call is TRBV5-1, the J call TRBJ1-4; D is ambiguous. Germline CDR1 and CDR2: SGHRS and YFSETQ. The CDR3 loop spans 12 amino acids. Trimming stripped 0 bases from V and 8 bases from J, with 5 bases between.

The chain has TRBV6-6 and TRBJ1-3, with D unresolved. CDR1 MNHNY and CDR2 SVGAGI come from the germline V gene (reference sequence). CDR3 length: 13 residues. V was cut by 5 bases and J by 2 bases, with 7 bases left in between. CDR3 residues: CASSQTPGNTIYF. CDR3 bases: TGTGCCAGCAGTCAAACCCCTGGAAACACCATATATTTT.

V is TRBV28 and J is TRBJ1-1, with D possibly matching TRBD1 (5 bases). CDR1 is MDHEN, CDR2 SYDVKM, per germline. This CDR3 has 14 residues. V was trimmed by 6 bases and J by 6 bases, leaving 17 bases between them. The CDR3 spells CASRALGALPEAFF. The CDR3 DNA reads as TGTGCCAGCAGGGCCCTCGGGGCTTTGCCTGAAGCTTTCTTT.

A single count supports this clone. The V gene is TRBV28, the J gene TRBJ1-2, with a possible D match to TRBD1 (5 bases). The CDR3 totals 16 residues. V shed 5 bases and J shed 0 bases, with 16 bases lying between them. Germline loops: CDR1 MDHEN, CDR2 SYDVKM. The chain's CDR3 is CASSPEGSGTNYGYTF. As DNA, the CDR3 is TGTGCCAGCAGTCCAGAGGGGTCAGGTACTAACTATGGCTACACCTTC.

The V and J genes are TRBV6-5 and TRBJ1-3; the D is unclear. The CDR3 is made up of 13 amino acids. Per germline, CDR1 MNHEY and CDR2 SVGAGI. Trimming took 5 bases from V and 5 from J, leaving 10 bases between them. As DNA, the CDR3 is TGTGCCAGCAGTCCCCCTGGTAGAAACACCATATATTTT. Protein product: CASSPPGRNTIYF.

The chain employs TRBV5-6 and TRBJ2-5, with D perhaps matching TRBD2 (7 bases). This CDR3 is 15 amino acids long. V shed 6 bases and J shed 2 bases, with 17 bases lying between them. The germline V gene has CDR1 SGHDT and CDR2 YYEEEE. CDR3: CASTDSGGAQETQYF. In DNA form, the CDR3 reads TGTGCCAGCACCGATAGTGGGGGGGCTCAAGAGACCCAGTACTTC.

J is TRBJ2-1 and V is TRBV5-4; 9 nucleotides agree with TRBD1. V lost 4 bases to trimming and J lost 6 bases; unmatched junction nucleotides: 5. Per germline, CDR1 SGHNT and CDR2 YYREEE (reference sequence). The CDR3 consists of 14 residues. CDR3 nucleotide sequence: TGTGCCAGCAGCGCGGGACAGGGAGGCAATGAGCAGTTCTTC. Protein: CASSAGQGGNEQFF.

The V gene is TRBV7-9, the J gene TRBJ2-7; D assignment may be TRBD1 or TRBD2 (6 bases each). Germline V CDR1 and CDR2: SEHNR, FQNEAQ (reference sequence). This CDR3 region has 13 residues. The germline V and J ends were trimmed by 10 bases and 1 base, with 14 bases remaining between them. DNA of the CDR3: TGTGCCATCTCTGAGGGGGGTTCCTACGAGCAGTACTTC. Amino acids: CAISEGGSYEQYF.

The chain is built from TRBV6-4 and TRBJ2-1; weak D call: TRBD1 (5 bases). In germline, CDR1 is MRHNA, CDR2 SNTAGT. The CDR3 totals 13 residues. V dropped 3 bases and J dropped 8 bases, with 11 bases sitting between them. CDR3 sequence (DNA): TGTGCCAGCAGTGAGTCCTGGGGCTATGAGCAGTTCTTC. Translation gives CASSESWGYEQFF.

The rearrangement uses TRBV5-1 and TRBJ2-5; 7 bases agree with TRBD2. The CDR3 contains 15 residues. With V trimmed by 4 bases and J by 4 bases, 10 bases remained unmatched. Germline CDR1 is SGHRS and CDR2 is YFSETQ. The CDR3 DNA reads as TGCGCCAGCAGCGCTCGGGGGGTTGGATCAGAGACCCAGTACTTC. As protein: CASSARGVGSETQYF.